Each of the 18 T cell receptor beta chains below was sequenced from the same sample in a study of blood T cell repertoires in COVID-19. Here immunoSEQ multiplex PCR was the method, and the copy in TCRdb shows in-frame clones only, minus some. The table has about 300,000 clones, over 75% seen once. The sample consisted of PBMCs or T cells enriched from blood (not recorded which). The origin of the receptors is a man aged 25 to 40 who had recovered from COVID-19.

The gene calls are TRBV15 and TRBJ1-5, with 8 bases lining up with TRBD1. Germline V gene sequence: CDR1 LNHNV, CDR2 YYDKDF (reference sequence). CDR3 size: 15 residues. The V segment lost 6 bases and the J segment 6 bases; nucleotides outside the gene matches: 10. The CDR3 sequence is CATRPDRGDGQPQHF. The CDR3 DNA reads as TGTGCCACCAGGCCCGACAGGGGCGACGGTCAGCCCCAGCATTTT.

This clone showed up just a few times. The gene calls are TRBV29-1 and TRBJ2-1; 7 bases are shared with TRBD2. Trimming cost V 3 bases and J 4 bases; bases outside gene matches: 6. The germline gives CDR1 SQVTM, CDR2 ANQGSEA. This CDR3 has 14 amino acids. The CDR3 DNA follows: TGCAGCGTTGATCGGCGGGAGCGTTACAATGAGCAGTTCTTC. Residues: CSVDRRERYNEQFF.

The J gene is TRBJ1-1, the V gene TRBV4-1; possible D gene TRBD1, 5 bases. Deletions cut 6 bases from V and 2 bases from J, with 13 bases between. This CDR3 has 14 amino acids. Germline V gene lookup returns CDR1 MGHRA and CDR2 YSYEKL. CDR3 bases: TGCGCCAGCAGACGAACAGGACCAAACACTGAAGCTTTCTTT. Translated: CASRRTGPNTEAFF.

The chain employs TRBV19 and TRBJ1-1, with D unresolved. The CDR3 length is 15 residues. Germline V gene data show CDR1 as LNHDA and CDR2 as SQIVND (reference sequence). Trimming shortened V by 4 bases and J by 0 bases, and 12 bases separated the two germline ends. In DNA, the CDR3 is TGTGCCAGTAGTAGATTAGCCTCATTGAACACTGAAGCTTTCTTT. Translation: CASSRLASLNTEAFF.

Remarks on this clone: The same CDR3 arises from other DNA sequences in this sample as well. V is TRBV18 and J is TRBJ1-2; the D gene is possibly TRBD1 (6 bases). Germline V gene sequence: CDR1 KGHSH, CDR2 LQKENI. The V end was cut by 3 bases, the J end by 1 base, with 6 bases between. This CDR3 has 13 amino acids. The CDR3 region has the DNA TGTGCCAGCTCACCGGACAGTAACTATGGCTACACCTTC. Its protein product is CASSPDSNYGYTF.

This chain joins TRBV11-2 and TRBJ1-6; no clear D. Trimming removed 6 bases from V and 2 bases from J, with 14 bases in between. The CDR3 loop spans 16 amino acids. From germline, CDR1 is SGHAT and CDR2 FQNNGV. The CDR3 sequence: CASSYVEGAYNSPLHF. The CDR3, as DNA: TGTGCCAGCAGTTACGTAGAGGGCGCCTATAATTCACCCCTCCACTTT.

The gene calls are TRBV11-2 and TRBJ2-7, with TRBD2 matching 9 bases. This CDR3 comprises 14 residues. Per the germline V gene, CDR1 is SGHAT and CDR2 is FQNNGV. V lost 8 bases, J lost 1 base, and 6 bases stayed unmatched. CDR3 nucleotide sequence: TGTGCCAGCCAACGGGCGGGAGGGTCCTACGAGCAGTACTTC. As protein: CASQRAGGSYEQYF. The complete variable domain, with remaining parts taken from reference TRBV11-2 and TRBJ2-7, reads EAGVAQSPRYKIIEKRQSVAFWCNPISGHATLYWYQQILGQGPKLLIQFQNNGVVDDSQLPKDRFSAERLKGVDSTLKIQPAKLEDSAVYLCASQRAGGSYEQYFGPGTRLTVT.

The chain combines TRBV25-1 with TRBJ2-5, with D hard to call. Between the trimmed V and J ends, which lost 4 bases and 2 bases, there was a span of 5 bases. This CDR3 has 12 residues. Germline V CDR1 and CDR2: MGHDK, SYGVNS. The CDR3 DNA sequence: TGTGCCAGCAGTGGTAATCAAGAGACCCAGTACTTC. Translating it yields CASSGNQETQYF.

V gene TRBV27 combines with J gene TRBJ2-3; TRBD2 agrees at 13 bases. V trimming: 8 bases; J trimming: 4 bases; junction bases outside the gene matches: 6. This CDR3 spans 15 amino acids. CDR1 MNHEY and CDR2 SMNVEV come from the germline V gene (reference sequence). CDR3 amino acids: CASRLGLAGADTQYF. CDR3 DNA sequence: TGTGCCAGCCGACTTGGACTAGCGGGGGCAGATACGCAGTATTTT.

The chain is built from TRBV19 and TRBJ2-1, with TRBD2 matching over 8 bases. Trimming removed 11 bases from V and 3 bases from J; junction bases left unmatched: 9. The V gene's germline CDR1 is LNHDA and CDR2 SQIVND (reference sequence). CDR3 length: 14 residues. CDR3 amino acids: CASKTSGRYNEQFF. As DNA, the CDR3 is TGTGCCTCCAAAACTAGCGGCCGCTACAATGAGCAGTTCTTC. Drawing the rest from reference TRBV19 and TRBJ2-1, the complete variable domain is DGGITQSPKYLFRKEGQNVTLSCEQNLNHDAMYWYRQDPGQGLRLIYYSQIVNDFQKGDIAEGYSVSREKKESFPLTVTSAQKNPTAFYLCASKTSGRYNEQFFGPGTRLTVL.

CDR3 loop: CASSPSGGTVETQYF. Here the CDR3 DNA reads TGTGCCAGCAGCCCGTCGGGGGGAACGGTGGAGACCCAGTACTTC. V usage is TRBV7-9 and J usage is TRBJ2-5; TRBD2 aligns across 7 bases. The ends lost 5 bases at V and 5 bases at J; junction bases unmatched: 11. From germline, CDR1 is SEHNR and CDR2 FQNEAQ (reference sequence). The CDR3 sequence is 15 residues long.

The V call is TRBV2, the J call TRBJ1-2; 10 bases align to TRBD1. The V gene's germline CDR1 is SNHLY and CDR2 FYNNEI. This CDR3 spans 14 amino acids. Unmatched junction bases numbered 4, after V lost 6 bases and J lost 3 bases. Here the CDR3 reads CASRDRGPDYGYTF. CDR3 DNA sequence: TGTGCCAGCAGAGACAGGGGGCCGGACTATGGCTACACCTTC.

The V and J genes are TRBV30 and TRBJ1-2, with D tentatively TRBD1 (5 bases). V was pared by 4 bases and J by 8 bases, with 26 bases between. CDR1 is GTSNPN, CDR2 SVGIG, per germline (reference sequence). The CDR3 totals 16 residues. CDR3 sequence (DNA): TGTGCCTGGAATCTTGGGGGAGGGCTTTACCCGGACGGCTACACCTTC. Amino acids: CAWNLGGGLYPDGYTF.

The chain employs TRBV6-1 and TRBJ2-7, with D possibly TRBD1 on 7 matching bases. Trimming pared 2 bases from V and 0 bases from J, leaving 17 bases between. This CDR3 contains 17 residues. Looked up from germline, CDR1 is MNHNS and CDR2 is SASEGT. CDR3 amino acids: CASSERQGGPASYEQYF. DNA for the CDR3: TGTGCCAGCAGTGAACGCCAGGGGGGACCGGCCTCCTACGAGCAGTACTTC.

V and J are TRBV11-3 and TRBJ1-1; the D gene is possibly TRBD1 (6 bases). Per the germline V gene, CDR1 is SGHNT and CDR2 is YENEEA. The CDR3 totals 14 residues. V shed 1 base and J shed 5 bases, with 11 bases lying between them. This chain's CDR3 is CASSLGRGETEAFF. The CDR3 bases are TGTGCCAGCAGCTTAGGCAGGGGCGAGACTGAAGCTTTCTTT.

The chain has TRBV25-1 and TRBJ2-5; no reliable D call. Germline V gene data show CDR1 as MGHDK and CDR2 as SYGVNS. V gave up 5 bases and J gave up 3 bases, with 13 bases separating them. CDR3 length equals 14 residues. CDR3 sequence: CASSPIRGEETQYF. The DNA for the CDR3 is TGTGCCAGCAGTCCCATTCGCGGTGAAGAGACCCAGTACTTC. Full variable domain (rest looked up from reference TRBV25-1 and TRBJ2-5): EADIYQTPRYLVIGTGKKITLECSQTMGHDKMYWYQQDPGMELHLIHYSYGVNSTEKGDLSSESTVSRIRTEHFPLTLESARPSHTSQYLCASSPIRGEETQYFGPGTRLLVL.

The rearrangement joins TRBV21-1 to TRBJ1-2; TRBD1 is the table's D call, not checked against the DNA. TRBV21-1 is a recognized pseudogene. The CDR3 runs 13 residues. As DNA, the CDR3 is TGTGCCAGCAGCGCACAGGGGATTAGGGGCTACACCTTC. Translation gives CASSAQGIRGYTF.

This clone appeared a single time. The chain couples TRBV4-1 to TRBJ1-6, with TRBD1 matching 8 bases. The V gene's germline CDR1 is MGHRA and CDR2 YSYEKL. Trimming cost V 4 bases and J 7 bases; bases outside gene matches: 6. The CDR3 totals 15 residues. CDR3 bases: TGCGCCAGCAGCCTAGACAGGGGAGGGAATTCACCCCTCCACTTT. It encodes CASSLDRGGNSPLHF.